One and the same sample provided the 2 T cell receptor beta chains below, sequenced in a study of neoadjuvant nivolumab and ipilimumab in lung cancer (TCRdb year 2020). The time point label, read with the paper, signifies: pretherapy, before neoadjuvant immune checkpoint inhibitors. Library creation used the immunoSEQ multiplex PCR assay. TCRdb took this table from immuneACCESS and kept in-frame rearrangements with V and J called. Such tables lack part of the clones; where checked against another copy, unresolved V genes explain under half of the gap, and the rest is unexplained. The table for this sample lists tens of thousands of clones; roughly 87% of them were counted only once. Jointly, the top ten make up more than 3% of the sample. The sequencing used peripheral blood, collected before neoadjuvant nivolumab, alone or with ipilimumab. The receptors derive from an adult with non-small cell lung cancer.

This clone was seen just once. The V and J genes are TRBV18 and TRBJ1-1; D possibly corresponds to TRBD1 (6 bases). Germline V gives CDR1 KGHSH, CDR2 LQKENI. The V and J ends lost 1 base and 0 bases respectively, with 6 bases between them. The CDR3 runs to 14 residues. The CDR3 region is CASSPRQVNTEAFF. The CDR3 DNA reads TGTGCCAGCTCACCACGACAGGTGAACACTGAAGCTTTCTTT.

The V gene is TRBV6-5, the J gene TRBJ1-3; D perhaps matches TRBD1 (5 bases). The germline V gene has CDR1 MNHEY and CDR2 SVGAGI. V lost 6 bases, J lost 1 base, and 13 bases lay in between. This CDR3 region has 15 residues. The CDR3 loop reads CASSPTQGSGNTIYF. In DNA form, the CDR3 reads TGTGCCAGCAGCCCAACCCAGGGATCTGGAAACACCATATATTTT.